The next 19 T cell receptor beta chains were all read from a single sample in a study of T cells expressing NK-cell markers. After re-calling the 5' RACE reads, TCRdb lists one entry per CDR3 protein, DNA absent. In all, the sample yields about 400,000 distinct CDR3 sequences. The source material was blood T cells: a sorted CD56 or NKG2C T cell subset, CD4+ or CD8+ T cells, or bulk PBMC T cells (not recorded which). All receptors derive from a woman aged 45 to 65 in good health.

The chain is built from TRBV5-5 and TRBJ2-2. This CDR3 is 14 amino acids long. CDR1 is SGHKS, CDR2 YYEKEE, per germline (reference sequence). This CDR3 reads CARSRGPNTGELFF.

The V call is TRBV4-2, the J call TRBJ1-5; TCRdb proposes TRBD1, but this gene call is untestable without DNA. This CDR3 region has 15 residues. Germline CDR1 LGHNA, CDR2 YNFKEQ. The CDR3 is CASSQEEGSHQPQHF.

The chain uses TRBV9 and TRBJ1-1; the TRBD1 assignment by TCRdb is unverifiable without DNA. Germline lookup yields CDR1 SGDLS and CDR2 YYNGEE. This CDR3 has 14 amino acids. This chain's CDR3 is CASSVEGQNTEAFF.

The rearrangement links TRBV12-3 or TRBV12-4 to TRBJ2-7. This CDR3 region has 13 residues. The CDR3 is CASSFASIYEQYF.

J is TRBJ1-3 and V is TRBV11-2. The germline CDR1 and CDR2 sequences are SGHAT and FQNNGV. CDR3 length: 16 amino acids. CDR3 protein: CASSFITISLRNTIYF.

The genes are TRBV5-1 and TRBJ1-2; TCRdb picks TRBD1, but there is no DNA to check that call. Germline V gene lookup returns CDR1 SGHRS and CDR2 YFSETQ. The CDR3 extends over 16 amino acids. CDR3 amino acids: CASSGGEDNYSYGYTF.

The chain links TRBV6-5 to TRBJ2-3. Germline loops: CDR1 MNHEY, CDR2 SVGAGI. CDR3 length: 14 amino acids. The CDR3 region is CASSPTGSTDTQYF.

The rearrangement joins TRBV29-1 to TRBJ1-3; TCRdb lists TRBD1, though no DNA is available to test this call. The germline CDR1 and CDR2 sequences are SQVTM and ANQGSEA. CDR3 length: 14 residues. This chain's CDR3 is CSVSGTPSGNTIYF.

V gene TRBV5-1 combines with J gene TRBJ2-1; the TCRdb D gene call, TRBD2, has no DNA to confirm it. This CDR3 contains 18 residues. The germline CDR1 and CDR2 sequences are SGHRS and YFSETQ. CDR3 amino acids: CASSLVVGGISSYNEQFF.

The CDR3 loop reads CASSLGPSTGPDTQYF. The chain has TRBV11-2 and TRBJ2-3; TCRdb's assignment of TRBD1 cannot be checked, as there is no DNA. CDR3 length: 16 amino acids. Germline V gene sequence: CDR1 SGHAT, CDR2 FQNNGV.

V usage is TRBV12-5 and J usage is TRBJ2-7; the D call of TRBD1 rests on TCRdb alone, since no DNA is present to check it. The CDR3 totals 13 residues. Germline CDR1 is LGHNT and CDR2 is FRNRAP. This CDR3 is CASGGDGIYEQYF. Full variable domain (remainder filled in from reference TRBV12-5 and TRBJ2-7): DARVTQTPRHKVTEMGQEVTMRCQPILGHNTVFWYRQTMMQGLELLAYFRNRAPLDDSGMPKDRFSAEMPDATLATLKIQPSEPRDSAVYFCASGGDGIYEQYFGPGTRLTVT.

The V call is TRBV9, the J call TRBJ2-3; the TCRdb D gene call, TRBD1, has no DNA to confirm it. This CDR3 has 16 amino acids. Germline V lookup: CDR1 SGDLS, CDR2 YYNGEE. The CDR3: CASSAGQDSRTDTQYF. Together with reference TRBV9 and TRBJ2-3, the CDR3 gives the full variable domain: DSGVTQTPKHLITATGQRVTLRCSPRSGDLSVYWYQQSLDQGLQFLIQYYNGEERAKGNILERFSAQQFPDLHSELNLSSLELGDSALYFCASSAGQDSRTDTQYFGPGTRLTVL.

The CDR3: CAISVGEPGPHTF. The chain is built from TRBV10-3 and TRBJ1-2; TCRdb outputs TRBD1, but without DNA this stays unchecked. Germline lookup yields CDR1 ENHRY and CDR2 SYGVKD. CDR3 length equals 13 residues.

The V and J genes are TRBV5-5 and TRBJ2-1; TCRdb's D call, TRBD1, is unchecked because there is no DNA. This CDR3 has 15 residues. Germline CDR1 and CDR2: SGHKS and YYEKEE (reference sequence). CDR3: CASKAPGSWKNEQFF.

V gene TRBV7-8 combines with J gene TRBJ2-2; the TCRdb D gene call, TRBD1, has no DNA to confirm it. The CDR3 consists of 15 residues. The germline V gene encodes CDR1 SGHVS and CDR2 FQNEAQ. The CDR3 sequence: CASSKGQPGPGELFF.

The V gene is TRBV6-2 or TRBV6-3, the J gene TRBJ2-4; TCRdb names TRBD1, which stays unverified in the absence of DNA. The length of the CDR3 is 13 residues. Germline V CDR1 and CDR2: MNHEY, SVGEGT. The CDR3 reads CASSLDRVDIQYF.

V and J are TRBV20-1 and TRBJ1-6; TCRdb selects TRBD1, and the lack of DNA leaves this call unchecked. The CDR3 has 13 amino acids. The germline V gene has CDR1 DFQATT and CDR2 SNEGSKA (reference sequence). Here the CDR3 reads CSARGREHSPLHF.

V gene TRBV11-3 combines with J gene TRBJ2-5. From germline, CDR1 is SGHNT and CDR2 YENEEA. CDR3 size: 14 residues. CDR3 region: CASSPPTIQETQYF.

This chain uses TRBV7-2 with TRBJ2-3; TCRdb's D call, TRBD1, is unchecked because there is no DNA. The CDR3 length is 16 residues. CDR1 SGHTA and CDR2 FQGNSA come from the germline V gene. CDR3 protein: CASSLDPGGTTPTQYF.